The 14 T cell receptor beta chains reported below all come from one sample, sequenced in a study of cytomegalovirus exposure and HLA in healthy donors (dated by TCRdb to the late 2010s). Library construction relied on the immunoSEQ multiplex PCR assay. The multiplex PCR relied on a mix of 60 forward primers for TCR Vbeta segments and 13 reverse primers for TCR Jbeta segments. Held by TCRdb, this immuneACCESS table contains in-frame sequences only and omits some clones. Under half of the omission traces to an unresolved V gene where checked; the cause of the rest is unknown. This sample gives roughly 160,000 clones in total; approximately 71% of them show up just once. Approximately 1.6% of the sample is in the top ten clones. Sequencing input: PBMCs. These receptors were taken from a girl between 10 and 17 years old in good health and CMV-seronegative.

The chain is built from TRBV7-8 and TRBJ2-3, with D tentatively TRBD1 (5 bases). Looked up from germline, CDR1 is SGHVS and CDR2 is FQNEAQ. Trimming left V 5 bases short and J 4 bases short, with 25 bases between. This CDR3 contains 18 residues. CDR3 residues: CASSPRSPTDLIPDTQYF. The CDR3 DNA reads TGTGCCAGCAGCCCAAGATCCCCGACAGACCTCATCCCAGATACGCAGTATTTT. Based on the CDR3 plus reference TRBV7-8 and TRBJ2-3, the full variable domain is GAGVSQSPRYKVAKRGQDVALRCDPISGHVSLFWYQQALGQGPEFLTYFQNEAQLDKSGLPSDRFFAERPEGSVSTLKIQRTQQEDSAVYLCASSPRSPTDLIPDTQYFGPGTRLTVL.

The chain carries TRBV13 and TRBJ1-2; tentative D call: TRBD1 (5 bases). The CDR3 totals 12 residues. V lost 2 bases to trimming and J lost 4 bases, with 5 bases between them. The germline gives CDR1 PRHDT, CDR2 FYEKMQ (reference sequence). The CDR3, as DNA: TGTGCCAGCAGCTTACAGGGCTATGGCTACACCTTC. Its protein product is CASSLQGYGYTF.

The chain has TRBV7-9 and TRBJ1-1; a possible D gene is TRBD1 (6 bases). Trimming left V 2 bases short and J 4 bases short, with 11 bases between. The length of the CDR3 is 14 residues. Germline CDR1 reads SEHNR; CDR2 reads FQNEAQ (reference sequence). The CDR3 DNA reads TGTGCCAGCAGCTTATCCCAGGGGACCACTGAAGCTTTCTTT. This translates into CASSLSQGTTEAFF.

The CDR3 loop is CASSHRRQGWTNTIYF. CDR3 nucleotides: TGTGCCAGCAGCCATAGGAGACAGGGATGGACAAACACCATATATTTT. The gene calls are TRBV7-9 and TRBJ1-3; TRBD1 matches at 7 bases. This CDR3 has 16 amino acids. The germline CDR1 and CDR2 sequences are SEHNR and FQNEAQ (reference sequence). Trimming at V came to 5 bases and at J to 6 bases, leaving 13 bases not matched to a gene.

The chain couples TRBV5-6 to TRBJ1-1; 7 nucleotides agree with TRBD1. The CDR3 loop spans 13 amino acids. CDR1 and CDR2 from the germline V gene are SGHDT and YYEEEE. V lost 4 bases to trimming and J lost 8 bases; unmatched junction nucleotides: 8. CDR3 DNA: TGTGCCAGCAGCCGTAGGGGGCGTCTAGAAGCTTTCTTT. It yields the protein CASSRRGRLEAFF. Supplemented by reference TRBV5-6 and TRBJ1-1, the full variable domain reads DAGVTQSPTHLIKTRGQQVTLRCSPKSGHDTVSWYQQALGQGPQFIFQYYEEEERQRGNFPDRFSGHQFPNYSSELNVNALLLGDSALYLCASSRRGRLEAFFGQGTRLTVV.

This chain connects TRBV2 to TRBJ2-2; the match to TRBD2 covers 9 bases. Germline CDR1 and CDR2: SNHLY and FYNNEI. J gave up 6 bases and V 7 bases, and 9 bases lay outside the gene matches. The length of the CDR3 is 15 residues. The CDR3 loop reads CASTPVGGGAGELFF. The CDR3 DNA is TGTGCCAGCACCCCGGTGGGCGGGGGGGCCGGGGAGCTGTTTTTT.

The table lists this clone with a count of one. At one of its ends the junction is not consistent with the germline gene, which may arise from a read error. This chain connects TRBV18 to TRBJ2-2; 9 bases are shared with TRBD1. The CDR3 runs to 14 residues. Germline V gene sequence: CDR1 KGHSH, CDR2 LQKENI. The CDR3 sequence: CASSPQGATGELFF. Here the CDR3 DNA reads TGTGCCAGCTCCCCACAGGGGGCAACCGGGGAGCTGTTTTTT.

The chain couples TRBV6-6 to TRBJ1-2, with 8 bases that match TRBD1. Germline V gene data show CDR1 as MNHNY and CDR2 as SVGAGI (reference sequence). There are 16 residues in the CDR3. V was pared by 6 bases and J by 0 bases, with 9 bases of the junction left unmatched. CDR3 loop: CASRETGTGANYGYTF. The CDR3 coding sequence is TGTGCCAGCAGGGAAACCGGGACAGGAGCTAACTATGGCTACACCTTC.

V gene TRBV7-8 combines with J gene TRBJ1-2; TRBD1 agrees at 11 bases. The CDR3 is 14 residues long. J gave up 2 bases and V 5 bases, and 1 base lay outside the gene matches. Per germline, CDR1 SGHVS and CDR2 FQNEAQ. The CDR3 protein is CASSRTGGNYGYTF. CDR3 DNA: TGTGCCAGCAGCCGGACAGGGGGCAACTATGGCTACACCTTC.

The rearrangement links TRBV5-6 to TRBJ2-1; 15 bases fit TRBD2. The length of the CDR3 is 16 residues. Germline CDR1 and CDR2: SGHDT and YYEEEE. V shed 4 bases, J shed 10 bases, and the junction held 9 bases outside the gene matches. CDR3 amino acids: CASSIRTSGGAREQFF. As DNA, the CDR3 is TGTGCCAGCAGCATCCGGACTAGCGGGGGGGCGCGGGAGCAGTTCTTC. Using reference TRBV5-6 and TRBJ2-1 for the parts outside the CDR3, the full variable domain is DAGVTQSPTHLIKTRGQQVTLRCSPKSGHDTVSWYQQALGQGPQFIFQYYEEEERQRGNFPDRFSGHQFPNYSSELNVNALLLGDSALYLCASSIRTSGGAREQFFGPGTRLTVL.

V is TRBV19 and J is TRBJ1-2, with D maybe TRBD1 (6 bases). CDR3 length equals 14 residues. Germline V gene data show CDR1 as LNHDA and CDR2 as SQIVND (reference sequence). V shed 5 bases and J shed 3 bases, with 13 bases lying between them. The CDR3 spells CASSPGVGDYGYTF. CDR3 bases: TGTGCCAGTAGTCCAGGGGTTGGGGACTATGGCTACACCTTC. Full variable domain (missing parts from reference TRBV19 and TRBJ1-2): DGGITQSPKYLFRKEGQNVTLSCEQNLNHDAMYWYRQDPGQGLRLIYYSQIVNDFQKGDIAEGYSVSREKKESFPLTVTSAQKNPTAFYLCASSPGVGDYGYTFGSGTRLTVV.

The chain couples TRBV4-1 to TRBJ1-5; D might be TRBD1 (5 bases). The ends were cut back, 0 bases at V and 4 bases at J, with 10 bases in the middle. The CDR3 spans 15 residues. The V gene's germline CDR1 is MGHRA and CDR2 YSYEKL. CDR3 protein: CASSQDQTVNQPQHF. The CDR3 DNA reads TGCGCCAGCAGCCAAGATCAGACAGTGAATCAGCCCCAGCATTTT.

J is TRBJ1-5 and V is TRBV19; D possibly corresponds to TRBD1 (6 bases). Deletions cut 0 bases from V and 5 bases from J, with 11 bases between. Looked up from germline, CDR1 is LNHDA and CDR2 is SQIVND (reference sequence). The CDR3 runs to 15 residues. The CDR3 protein is CASSIEGQYHQPQHF. Written as DNA, the CDR3 is TGTGCCAGTAGTATAGAAGGACAGTACCATCAGCCCCAGCATTTT.

This chain connects TRBV9 to TRBJ1-6; 7 bases align to TRBD1. The CDR3 sequence is 18 residues long. Germline lookup yields CDR1 SGDLS and CDR2 YYNGEE. The J segment lost 0 bases and the V segment lost 5 bases, leaving 11 bases of the junction unmatched. The CDR3 DNA reads TGTGCCAGCAGTTTAGAGGGGACAGCAAGCTCCTATAATTCACCCCTCCACTTT. As protein: CASSLEGTASSYNSPLHF.